The rows below give T cell receptor beta chains drawn from one sample of a study of cytomegalovirus exposure and HLA in healthy donors. TCRdb keeps only in-frame clones here, not all; method: immunoSEQ multiplex PCR. The repertoire includes 150,000 to 200,000 clones, approximately 82% of them detected once, and roughly 6.5% sits in the top ten. Input material: PBMCs. Source of these receptors: a man between 50 and 59 years old in good health and CMV-seropositive. The CDR3 runs from the conserved cysteine through the conserved F or W. Each record gives: D gene, clone size, J gene, V gene, CDR3 protein, CDR3 DNA. The D gene is left open where the match is weak. Expanded clones are given a class, and other clones once, few, many or no size at all.

d_call: .; clone_size: few; j_call: TRBJ2-7; v_call: TRBV10-2; cdr3_aa: CASSEAQGLSYEQYF; cdr3_nt: TGCGCCAGCAGTGAGGCCCAGGGTCTATCCTACGAGCAGTACTTC
d_call: .; clone_size: .; j_call: TRBJ1-1; v_call: TRBV7-8; cdr3_aa: CASSLVTATEAFF; cdr3_nt: TGTGCCAGCAGCTTAGTGACAGCCACTGAAGCTTTCTTT
d_call: .; clone_size: .; j_call: TRBJ1-1; v_call: TRBV6-6; cdr3_aa: CASSYAGRTEAFF; cdr3_nt: TGTGCCAGCAGTTACGCTGGGAGGACTGAAGCTTTCTTT
d_call: TRBD1; clone_size: .; j_call: TRBJ1-6; v_call: TRBV19; cdr3_aa: CASAHRGSNSPLHF; cdr3_nt: TGTGCCAGTGCACACAGGGGAAGTAATTCACCCCTCCACTTT
d_call: TRBD2; clone_size: .; j_call: TRBJ2-3; v_call: TRBV6-1; cdr3_aa: CASSGQRGRSTDTQYF; cdr3_nt: TGTGCCAGCAGTGGCCAGCGGGGGAGGAGCACAGATACGCAGTATTTT
d_call: .; clone_size: .; j_call: TRBJ2-6; v_call: TRBV21-1; cdr3_aa: CASRRTVGAGANVLTF; cdr3_nt: .
d_call: .; clone_size: .; j_call: TRBJ2-5; v_call: TRBV29-1; cdr3_aa: CSVEGSPSGKETQYF; cdr3_nt: TGCAGCGTTGAAGGCAGCCCAAGCGGTAAAGAGACCCAGTACTTC
d_call: TRBD1; clone_size: .; j_call: TRBJ2-4; v_call: TRBV5-8; cdr3_aa: CASTGDREKNIQYF; cdr3_nt: TGTGCCAGCACTGGGGACAGAGAGAAAAACATTCAGTACTTC
d_call: .; clone_size: .; j_call: TRBJ2-7; v_call: TRBV7-8; cdr3_aa: CASSFGRGNYEQYF; cdr3_nt: TGTGCCAGCAGCTTTGGACGGGGAAACTACGAGCAGTACTTC
d_call: TRBD2; clone_size: .; j_call: TRBJ2-1; v_call: TRBV7-7; cdr3_aa: CASSLDRTSGPYGGNEQFF; cdr3_nt: TGTGCCAGCAGCTTAGATCGGACTAGCGGGCCGTATGGGGGAAATGAGCAGTTCTTC
d_call: .; clone_size: .; j_call: TRBJ1-1; v_call: TRBV5-1; cdr3_aa: CASSLGRVAFF; cdr3_nt: TGCGCCAGCAGCTTGGGTCGGGTGGCTTTCTTT
d_call: .; clone_size: .; j_call: TRBJ1-4; v_call: TRBV5-6; cdr3_aa: CASSLVTTNNEKLFF; cdr3_nt: TGTGCCAGCAGCTTGGTTACGACTAATAATGAAAAACTGTTTTTT
d_call: TRBD2; clone_size: .; j_call: TRBJ2-3; v_call: TRBV27; cdr3_aa: CASSYSGSGTDTQYF; cdr3_nt: TGTGCCAGCAGTTATAGCGGGAGCGGCACAGATACGCAGTATTTT
d_call: TRBD2; clone_size: .; j_call: TRBJ2-5; v_call: TRBV9; cdr3_aa: CASSVGLAAYQETQYF; cdr3_nt: TGTGCCAGCAGCGTAGGGCTAGCGGCGTACCAAGAGACCCAGTACTTC
d_call: TRBD2; clone_size: .; j_call: TRBJ2-3; v_call: TRBV27; cdr3_aa: CASSPRLMRGNTDTQYF; cdr3_nt: TGTGCCAGCAGCCCGAGGTTGATGCGGGGGAACACAGATACGCAGTATTTT
d_call: TRBD1; clone_size: .; j_call: TRBJ2-5; v_call: TRBV23-1; cdr3_aa: CASQGVWEQYF; cdr3_nt: TGCGCTAGCCAGGGGGTCTGGGAGCAGTACTTC
d_call: .; clone_size: .; j_call: TRBJ1-1; v_call: TRBV5-1; cdr3_aa: CASSLGRAGEAFF; cdr3_nt: TGCGCCAGCAGCTTGGGTCGGGCAGGGGAAGCTTTCTTT
d_call: .; clone_size: .; j_call: TRBJ1-3; v_call: TRBV6-5; cdr3_aa: CASSYSMAAGNTIYF; cdr3_nt: TGTGCCAGCAGTTACTCGATGGCAGCTGGAAACACCATATATTTT
d_call: .; clone_size: .; j_call: TRBJ2-3; v_call: TRBV29-1; cdr3_aa: CSVEPGDTQYF; cdr3_nt: TGCAGCGTTGAGCCCGGAGATACGCAGTATTTT
d_call: .; clone_size: .; j_call: TRBJ1-5; v_call: TRBV28; cdr3_aa: CASSLQGQSNQPQHF; cdr3_nt: TGTGCCAGCAGTTTACAGGGCCAGAGCAATCAGCCCCAGCATTTT
d_call: .; clone_size: once; j_call: TRBJ1-4; v_call: TRBV7-9; cdr3_aa: CSSSSTGGTTNEKLFF; cdr3_nt: TGTTCCAGCAGCTCAACGGGAGGGACAACTAATGAAAAACTGTTTTTT
d_call: TRBD1; clone_size: .; j_call: TRBJ1-2; v_call: TRBV18; cdr3_aa: CASSPALTGGDYGYTF; cdr3_nt: TGTGCCAGCTCACCGGCTTTGACAGGGGGCGACTATGGCTACACCTTC
d_call: TRBD1; clone_size: .; j_call: TRBJ1-1; v_call: TRBV6-5; cdr3_aa: CASSPSGRGLTEAFF; cdr3_nt: TGTGCCAGCAGCCCCAGCGGCAGGGGGCTTACTGAAGCTTTCTTT
d_call: TRBD2; clone_size: .; j_call: TRBJ2-3; v_call: TRBV27; cdr3_aa: CASSLSGWVLGSGVTDTQYF; cdr3_nt: TGTGCCAGCAGTTTATCCGGGTGGGTCTTGGGTAGCGGGGTCACAGATACGCAGTATTTT
d_call: TRBD2; clone_size: .; j_call: TRBJ2-1; v_call: TRBV19; cdr3_aa: CASSIVASGGEQFF; cdr3_nt: TGTGCCAGTAGTATAGTGGCTAGCGGCGGAGAGCAGTTCTTC
d_call: .; clone_size: .; j_call: TRBJ2-3; v_call: TRBV9; cdr3_aa: CASSVGGKSTDTQYF; cdr3_nt: TGTGCCAGCAGCGTAGGCGGGAAAAGCACAGATACGCAGTATTTT
d_call: TRBD1; clone_size: once; j_call: TRBJ1-4; v_call: TRBV28; cdr3_aa: CASSQGQSNEKLFF; cdr3_nt: TGTGCCAGCAGTCAGGGACAGAGTAACGAAAAACTGTTTTTT
d_call: TRBD1; clone_size: .; j_call: TRBJ2-7; v_call: TRBV2; cdr3_aa: CASRAARTGTYEQYF; cdr3_nt: TGTGCCAGCAGAGCAGCCCGGACAGGAACCTACGAGCAGTACTTC
d_call: .; clone_size: .; j_call: TRBJ1-5; v_call: TRBV2; cdr3_aa: CASSTGLRDQPQHF; cdr3_nt: TGTGCCAGCAGTACCGGACTTCGCGATCAGCCCCAGCATTTT
d_call: TRBD2; clone_size: .; j_call: TRBJ2-2; v_call: TRBV18; cdr3_aa: CASSPPGLFSAGELFF; cdr3_nt: TGTGCCAGCTCACCTCCGGGACTATTTAGCGCCGGGGAGCTGTTTTTT
d_call: .; clone_size: .; j_call: TRBJ2-1; v_call: TRBV7-6; cdr3_aa: CASSLIAYNEQFF; cdr3_nt: TGTGCCAGCAGCTTAATAGCGTACAATGAGCAGTTCTTC
d_call: .; clone_size: .; j_call: TRBJ1-4; v_call: TRBV11-3; cdr3_aa: CASSLASNEKLFF; cdr3_nt: TGTGCCAGCAGCTTAGCCAGTAATGAAAAACTGTTTTTT
d_call: .; clone_size: .; j_call: TRBJ1-2; v_call: TRBV6-5; cdr3_aa: CASSYGGSYTF; cdr3_nt: TGTGCCAGCAGTTACGGGGGGAGCTACACCTTC
d_call: .; clone_size: .; j_call: TRBJ2-4; v_call: TRBV11-2; cdr3_aa: CASSFTDTGAKNIQYF; cdr3_nt: TGTGCCAGCAGCTTCACTGACACAGGGGCCAAAAACATTCAGTACTTC
d_call: .; clone_size: .; j_call: TRBJ1-1; v_call: TRBV2; cdr3_aa: CASTSGRGRTEAFF; cdr3_nt: TGTGCCAGCACTTCCGGGCGGGGTCGGACTGAAGCTTTCTTT
d_call: TRBD1; clone_size: .; j_call: TRBJ2-7; v_call: TRBV11-2; cdr3_aa: CASSTLTGGYDEQYF; cdr3_nt: TGTGCCAGCAGCACATTGACAGGGGGCTACGACGAGCAGTACTTC